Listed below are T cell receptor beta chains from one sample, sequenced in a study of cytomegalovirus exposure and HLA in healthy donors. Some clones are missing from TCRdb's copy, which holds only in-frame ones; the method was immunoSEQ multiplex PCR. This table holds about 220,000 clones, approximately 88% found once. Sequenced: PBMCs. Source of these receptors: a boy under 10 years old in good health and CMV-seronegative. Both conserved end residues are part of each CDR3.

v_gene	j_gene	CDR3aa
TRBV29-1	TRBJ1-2	CSAIGQGYGYTF
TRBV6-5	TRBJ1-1	CASRKPGGSHTEAFF
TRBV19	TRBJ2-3	CASSTGGLPDTQYF
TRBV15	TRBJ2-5	CATSITGPLETQYF
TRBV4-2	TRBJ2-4	CASSQEMSGIQYF
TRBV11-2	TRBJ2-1	CASTPGGVSHEQFF
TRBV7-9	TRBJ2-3	CASRRGVSLDTQYF
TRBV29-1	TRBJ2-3	CSVRGLTTDTQYF
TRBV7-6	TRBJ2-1	CASSPLESRYNEQFF
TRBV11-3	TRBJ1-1	CASCRTGNTEAFF
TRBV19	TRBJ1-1	CASSPTGTEAFF
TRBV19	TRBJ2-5	CASSLGAMQETQYF
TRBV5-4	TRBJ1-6	CASSLDRIGSPLHF
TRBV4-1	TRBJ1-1	CASSQSRGGEDTEAFF
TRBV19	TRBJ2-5	CASSLAGVRETQYF
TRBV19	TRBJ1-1	CASSSTGVGTEAFF
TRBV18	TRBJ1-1	CASSQVMNTEAFF
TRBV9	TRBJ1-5	CASSATGINQPQHF
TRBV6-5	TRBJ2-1	CASSRNRNEQFF
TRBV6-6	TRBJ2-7	CASSHSYEQYF
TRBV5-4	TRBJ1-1	CASSFPENTEAFF
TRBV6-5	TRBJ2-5	CASSYSTGQETQYF
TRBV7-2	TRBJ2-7	CASSLGLAGGEQYF
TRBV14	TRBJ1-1	CASSHAGTGGDTEAFF
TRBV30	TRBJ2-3	CAWSEGQGDEDTQYF
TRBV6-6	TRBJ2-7	CASSHRAPSSYEQYF
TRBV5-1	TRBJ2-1	CASSFRGSYNEQFF
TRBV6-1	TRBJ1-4	CASSETGHNEKLFF
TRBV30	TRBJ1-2	CAWSPSGQGFGYTF
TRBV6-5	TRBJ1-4	CASSYSQGTNEKLFF
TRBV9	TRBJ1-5	CASSKEGAIDQPQHF
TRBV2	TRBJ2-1	CASSRDTDNEQFF
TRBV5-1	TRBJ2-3	CASSLAGTDTQYF
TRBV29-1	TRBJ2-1	CSAGVYNEQFF
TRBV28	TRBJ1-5	CASSLGGQPQHF
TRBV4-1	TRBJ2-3	CASSQLAATADTQYF
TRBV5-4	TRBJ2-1	CASSSGTSGNNEQFF
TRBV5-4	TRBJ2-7	CASRPGQAVEQYF
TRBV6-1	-	CASSARLASSYEQYF